Below are 13 T cell receptor beta chains sequenced from a single sample in a study of blood T cell repertoires in COVID-19. Sequencing used immunoSEQ multiplex PCR; TCRdb keeps in-frame clones, though not all of them. This sample has 180,000 or so clones, with roughly 76% found just once. Sequencing was performed on peripheral blood. These receptors all stem from a woman aged 40 to 50 with COVID-19, enrolled during active disease.

The CDR3 nucleotides are TGTGCCAGCAGCGTAGCTGCGGGGTGGGGCGGGGAGCTGTTTTTT. It codes for CASSVAAGWGGELFF. The chain couples TRBV9 to TRBJ2-2, with TRBD2 as a possible D gene (6 bases). The CDR3 contains 15 residues. CDR1 and CDR2 from the germline V gene are SGDLS and YYNGEE. V dropped 0 bases and J dropped 7 bases, with 13 bases sitting between them.

In this sample, this clone turned up once. The chain employs TRBV7-2 and TRBJ1-4; no clear D gene. Germline CDR1 SGHTA, CDR2 FQGNSA. The CDR3 length is 14 residues. V lost 3 bases and J lost 0, with 5 bases in between. The CDR3 region is CASSFTATNEKLFF. The CDR3 DNA sequence: TGTGCCAGCAGCTTCACAGCAACTAATGAAAAACTGTTTTTT.

In this sample, this clone turned up a few times. The chain uses TRBV2 and TRBJ1-1; TRBD1 aligns across 9 bases. Germline CDR1 and CDR2: SNHLY and FYNNEI. The CDR3 totals 17 residues. Germline trimming cut 6 bases from V and 0 bases from J; bases unmatched to any gene: 11. CDR3: CASRDQWTGDLNTEAFF. CDR3 sequence (DNA): TGTGCCAGCAGAGACCAATGGACAGGGGATTTGAACACTGAAGCTTTCTTT.

The chain combines TRBV29-1 with TRBJ1-2; the match to TRBD1 covers 10 bases. Losses at the gene ends were 6 bases for V and 2 bases for J; bases not matched to a gene: 0. The CDR3 has 12 residues. The germline V gene encodes CDR1 SQVTM and CDR2 ANQGSEA. CDR3 coding DNA: TGCAGCGTGGGACAGGGGAACTATGGCTACACCTTC. This sequence encodes CSVGQGNYGYTF.

This clone has only one observation. The chain combines TRBV18 with TRBJ2-3; 8 bases map to TRBD2. Germline CDR1 KGHSH, CDR2 LQKENI. V was clipped by 5 bases and J by 3 bases; unmatched bases: 13. The CDR3 spans 17 residues. DNA for the CDR3: TGTGCCAGCTCAGCAGTCATCAGCGGGAGTGGAACAGATACGCAGTATTTT. This sequence encodes CASSAVISGSGTDTQYF.

V usage is TRBV19 and J usage is TRBJ1-4; TRBD1 aligns across 9 bases. The CDR3 has 14 residues. The germline V gene has CDR1 LNHDA and CDR2 SQIVND (reference sequence). V shed 8 bases and J 8 bases; nucleotides not matched to a gene: 9. Here the CDR3 reads CASSPGQGDEKLFF. The CDR3, as DNA: TGTGCCAGTTCCCCGGGACAGGGAGACGAAAAACTGTTTTTT.

V and J are TRBV12-3 or TRBV12-4 and TRBJ2-2; D gene ambiguous. The CDR3 totals 13 residues. V was cut by 2 bases and J by 5 bases, with 6 bases left in between. In nucleotides, the CDR3 is TGTGCCAGCAGTTTAACCAGGACCGGGGAGCTGTTTTTT. Protein: CASSLTRTGELFF.

This clone appeared once. The rearrangement uses TRBV6-4 and TRBJ1-2; the match to TRBD1 covers 7 bases. In germline, CDR1 is MRHNA, CDR2 SNTAGT. This CDR3 region has 13 residues. V lost 7 bases, J lost 2 bases, and 4 bases stayed unmatched. CDR3 DNA: TGTGCCAGCACGGGACAGTCCAACTATGGCTACACCTTC. Its translation is CASTGQSNYGYTF.

The rearrangement links TRBV10-3 to TRBJ2-5; perhaps TRBD2 as D (5 bases). There are 15 residues in the CDR3. Trimming left V 0 bases short and J 4 bases short, with 12 bases between. The germline V gene encodes CDR1 ENHRY and CDR2 SYGVKD. The CDR3 DNA is TGTGCCATCAGTGAGTCCCTTGGCGGGCGAGAGACCCAGTACTTC. It specifies CAISESLGGRETQYF.

V and J are TRBV7-9 and TRBJ1-1; D remains unclear. CDR3 length equals 18 residues. The germline gives CDR1 SEHNR, CDR2 FQNEAQ (reference sequence). V dropped 5 bases and J dropped 1 base, with 23 bases sitting between them. The CDR3 coding sequence is TGTGCCAGCAGCCACTCCCGAGACGGAGGGATTAAGAACACTGAAGCTTTCTTT. Translated, it gives CASSHSRDGGIKNTEAFF.

The chain links TRBV3-1 (or the pseudogene TRBV3-2) to TRBJ1-6, with 8 nucleotides matching TRBD1. The CDR3 contains 15 residues. CDR1 and CDR2 from the germline V gene are LGHDT and YNNKEL (reference sequence). The V segment lost 2 bases and the J segment 10 bases; nucleotides outside the gene matches: 7. The DNA of the CDR3 is TGTGCCAGCAGCCAATTACAGGGGGTGAGGTCACCCCTCCACTTT. Residues: CASSQLQGVRSPLHF.

The genes are TRBV4-2 and TRBJ1-6, with 8 bases identical to TRBD1. V dropped 4 bases and J dropped 7; count of bases not matched to a gene: 3. This CDR3 is built from 14 residues. Germline V CDR1 and CDR2: LGHNA, YNFKEQ. CDR3 nucleotide sequence: TGTGCCAGCAGCCGTGACAGGGGAAATTCACCCCTCCACTTT. Amino acids: CASSRDRGNSPLHF.

CDR3: CASSTRDRASGNTIYF. CDR3 coding DNA: TGTGCCAGCAGCACCAGAGACAGGGCCTCTGGAAACACCATATATTTT. The V and J genes are TRBV3-1 (or the pseudogene TRBV3-2) and TRBJ1-3; TRBD1 agrees at 7 bases. V lost 5 bases, J lost 0 bases, and 7 bases stayed unmatched. This CDR3 spans 16 amino acids. Per the germline V gene, CDR1 is LGHDT and CDR2 is YNNKEL (reference sequence).